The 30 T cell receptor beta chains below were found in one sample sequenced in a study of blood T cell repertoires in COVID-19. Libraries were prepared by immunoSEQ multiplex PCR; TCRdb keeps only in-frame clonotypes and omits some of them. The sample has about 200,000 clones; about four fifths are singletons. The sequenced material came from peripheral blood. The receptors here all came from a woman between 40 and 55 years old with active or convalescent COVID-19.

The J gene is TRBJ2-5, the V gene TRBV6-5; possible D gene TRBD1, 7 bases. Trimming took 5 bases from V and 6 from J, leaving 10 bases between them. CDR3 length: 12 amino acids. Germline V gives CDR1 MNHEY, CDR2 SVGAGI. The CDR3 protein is CASSQGGQTQYF. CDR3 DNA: TGTGCCAGCAGTCAGGGGGGCCAGACCCAGTACTTC.

The CDR3 DNA reads as TGTGCCAGCTCGGACGGTTGGACAGGAGGAACAGATACGCAGTATTTT. Its translation is CASSDGWTGGTDTQYF. The V call is TRBV18, the J call TRBJ2-3; 7 nucleotides agree with TRBD1. The CDR3 runs 16 residues. Germline loops: CDR1 KGHSH, CDR2 LQKENI. J lost 3 bases, V lost 6 bases, and 12 bases had no gene match. Supplemented by reference TRBV18 and TRBJ2-3, the full variable domain reads NAGVMQNPRHLVRRRGQEARLRCSPMKGHSHVYWYRQLPEEGLKFMVYLQKENIIDESGMPKERFSAEFPKEGPSILRIQQVVRGDSAAYFCASSDGWTGGTDTQYFGPGTRLTVL.

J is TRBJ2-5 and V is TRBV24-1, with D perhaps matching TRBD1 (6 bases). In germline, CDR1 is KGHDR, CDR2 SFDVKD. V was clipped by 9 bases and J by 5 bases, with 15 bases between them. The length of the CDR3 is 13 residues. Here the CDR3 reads CATQGGARETQYF. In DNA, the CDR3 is TGTGCCACCCAAGGGGGTGCCCGGGAGACCCAGTACTTC.

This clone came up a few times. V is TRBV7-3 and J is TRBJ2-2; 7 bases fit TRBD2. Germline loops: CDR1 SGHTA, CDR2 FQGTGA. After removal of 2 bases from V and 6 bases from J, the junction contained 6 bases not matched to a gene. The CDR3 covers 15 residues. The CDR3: CASSLVDSGPGELFF. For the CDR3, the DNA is TGTGCCAGCAGCTTAGTTGATAGCGGGCCCGGGGAGCTGTTTTTT.

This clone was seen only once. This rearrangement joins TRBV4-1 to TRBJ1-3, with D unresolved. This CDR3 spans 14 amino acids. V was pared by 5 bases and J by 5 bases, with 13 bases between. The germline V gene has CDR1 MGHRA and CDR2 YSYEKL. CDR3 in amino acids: CASSERSPRNTIYF. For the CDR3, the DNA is TGCGCCAGCAGCGAACGAAGCCCCCGAAACACCATATATTTT.

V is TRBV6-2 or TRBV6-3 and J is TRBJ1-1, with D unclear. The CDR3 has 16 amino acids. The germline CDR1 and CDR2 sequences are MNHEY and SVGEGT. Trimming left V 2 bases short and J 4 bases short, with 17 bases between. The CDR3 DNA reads TGTGCCAGCAGTTACCCAGGATTCCGAGGGCGCACTGAAGCTTTCTTT. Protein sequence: CASSYPGFRGRTEAFF.

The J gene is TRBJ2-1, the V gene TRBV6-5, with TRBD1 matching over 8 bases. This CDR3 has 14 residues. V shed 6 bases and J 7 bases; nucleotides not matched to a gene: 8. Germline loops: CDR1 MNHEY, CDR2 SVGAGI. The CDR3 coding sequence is TGTGCCAGCAGGGGGGCCACAGGGGGGAATGAGCAGTTCTTC. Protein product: CASRGATGGNEQFF.

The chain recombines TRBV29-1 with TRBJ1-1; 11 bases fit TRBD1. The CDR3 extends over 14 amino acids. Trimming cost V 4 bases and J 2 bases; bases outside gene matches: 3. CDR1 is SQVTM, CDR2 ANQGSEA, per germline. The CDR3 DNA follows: TGCAGCGTTGGGGGACAGGGGGTAAACACTGAAGCTTTCTTT. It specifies CSVGGQGVNTEAFF.

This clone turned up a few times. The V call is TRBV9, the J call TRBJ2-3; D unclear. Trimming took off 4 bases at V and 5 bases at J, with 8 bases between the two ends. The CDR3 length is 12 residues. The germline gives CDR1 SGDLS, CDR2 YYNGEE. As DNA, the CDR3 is TGTGCCAGCAGCCCGACGGGAGATACGCAGTATTTT. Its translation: CASSPTGDTQYF.

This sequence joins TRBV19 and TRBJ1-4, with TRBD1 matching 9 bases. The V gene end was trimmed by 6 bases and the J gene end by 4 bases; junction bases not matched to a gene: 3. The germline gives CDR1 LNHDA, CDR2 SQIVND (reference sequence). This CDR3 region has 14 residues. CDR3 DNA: TGTGCCAGTAGCTGGACAGGGGATAATGAAAAACTGTTTTTT. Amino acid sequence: CASSWTGDNEKLFF.

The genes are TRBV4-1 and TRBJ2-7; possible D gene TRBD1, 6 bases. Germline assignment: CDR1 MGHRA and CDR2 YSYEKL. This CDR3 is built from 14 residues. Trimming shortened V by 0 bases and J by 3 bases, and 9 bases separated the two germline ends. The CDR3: CASSQDDRNYEQYF. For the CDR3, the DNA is TGCGCCAGCAGCCAAGATGACAGGAACTACGAGCAGTACTTC.

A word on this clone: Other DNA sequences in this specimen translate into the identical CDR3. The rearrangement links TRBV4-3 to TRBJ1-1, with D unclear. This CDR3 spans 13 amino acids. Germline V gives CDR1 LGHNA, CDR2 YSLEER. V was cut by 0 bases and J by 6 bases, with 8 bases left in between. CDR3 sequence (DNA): TGCGCCAGCAGCCAAGATAGAGGGCCTGAAGCTTTCTTT. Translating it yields CASSQDRGPEAFF.

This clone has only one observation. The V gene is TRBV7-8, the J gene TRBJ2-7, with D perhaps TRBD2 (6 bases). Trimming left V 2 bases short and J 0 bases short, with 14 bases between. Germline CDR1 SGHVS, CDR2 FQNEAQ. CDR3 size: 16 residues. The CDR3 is CASSLFPGRVSYEQYF. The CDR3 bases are TGTGCCAGCAGCTTATTCCCCGGGAGAGTCTCCTACGAGCAGTACTTC.

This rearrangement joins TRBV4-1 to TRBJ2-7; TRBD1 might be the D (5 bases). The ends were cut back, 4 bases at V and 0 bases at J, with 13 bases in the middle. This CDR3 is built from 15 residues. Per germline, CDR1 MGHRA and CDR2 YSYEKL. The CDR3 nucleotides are TGCGCCAGCAGCCCGTCAGGGTCCCCCTCCTACGAGCAGTACTTC. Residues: CASSPSGSPSYEQYF.

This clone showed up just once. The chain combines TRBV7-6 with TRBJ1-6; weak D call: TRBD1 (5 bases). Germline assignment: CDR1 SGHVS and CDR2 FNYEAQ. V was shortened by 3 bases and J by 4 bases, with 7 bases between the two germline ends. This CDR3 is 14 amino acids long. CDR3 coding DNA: TGTGCCAGCAGCTTCCGGACATATAATTCACCCCTCCACTTT. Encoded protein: CASSFRTYNSPLHF.

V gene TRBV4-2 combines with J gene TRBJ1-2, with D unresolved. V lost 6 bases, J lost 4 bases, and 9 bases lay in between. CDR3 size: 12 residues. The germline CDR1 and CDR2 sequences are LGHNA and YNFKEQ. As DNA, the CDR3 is TGTGCCAGCAGGGCAGAATCCTATGGCTACACCTTC. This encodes CASRAESYGYTF.

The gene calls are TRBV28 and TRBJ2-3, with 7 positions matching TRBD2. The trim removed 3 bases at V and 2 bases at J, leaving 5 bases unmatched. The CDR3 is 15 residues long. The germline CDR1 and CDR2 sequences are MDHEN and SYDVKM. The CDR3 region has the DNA TGTGCCAGCAGTTTGCCAGCGGGGTCCACAGATACGCAGTATTTT. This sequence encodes CASSLPAGSTDTQYF.

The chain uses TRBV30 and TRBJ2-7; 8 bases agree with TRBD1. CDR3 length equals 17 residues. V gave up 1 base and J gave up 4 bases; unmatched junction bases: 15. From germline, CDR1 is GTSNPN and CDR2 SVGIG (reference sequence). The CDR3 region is CAWSGFVPVTGVYEQYF. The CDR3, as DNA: TGTGCCTGGAGTGGGTTTGTGCCGGTGACAGGGGTTTACGAGCAGTACTTC.

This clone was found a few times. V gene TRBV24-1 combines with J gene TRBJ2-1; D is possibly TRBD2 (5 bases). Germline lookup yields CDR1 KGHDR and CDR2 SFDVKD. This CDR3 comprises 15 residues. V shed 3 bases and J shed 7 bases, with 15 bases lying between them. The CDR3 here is CATSDTDPRRNEQFF. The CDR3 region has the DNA TGTGCCACCAGTGATACGGACCCGAGGAGGAATGAGCAGTTCTTC.

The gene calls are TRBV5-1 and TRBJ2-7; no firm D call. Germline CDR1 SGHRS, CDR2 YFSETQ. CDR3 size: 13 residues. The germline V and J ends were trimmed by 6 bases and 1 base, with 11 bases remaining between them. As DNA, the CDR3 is TGCGCCAGCACCTACCCCGGTTCCTACGAGCAGTACTTC. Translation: CASTYPGSYEQYF.

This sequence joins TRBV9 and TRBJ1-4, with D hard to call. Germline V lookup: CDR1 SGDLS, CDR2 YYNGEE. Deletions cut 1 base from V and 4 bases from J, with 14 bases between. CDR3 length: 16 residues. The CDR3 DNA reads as TGTGCCAGCAGCGTATATGCCGGCGGCATTAATGAAAAACTGTTTTTT. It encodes CASSVYAGGINEKLFF.

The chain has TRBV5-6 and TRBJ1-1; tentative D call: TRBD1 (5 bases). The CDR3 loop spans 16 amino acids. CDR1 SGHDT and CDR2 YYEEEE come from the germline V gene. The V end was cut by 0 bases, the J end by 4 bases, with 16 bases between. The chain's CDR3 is CASSLGLRRGGTEAFF. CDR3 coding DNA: TGTGCCAGCAGCTTGGGTCTAAGGCGGGGGGGCACTGAAGCTTTCTTT.

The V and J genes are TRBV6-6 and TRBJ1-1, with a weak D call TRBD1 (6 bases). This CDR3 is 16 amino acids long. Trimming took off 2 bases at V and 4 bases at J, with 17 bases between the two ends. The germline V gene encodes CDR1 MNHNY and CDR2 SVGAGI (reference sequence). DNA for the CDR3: TGTGCCAGCAGTTACCCTCAGGGGAAGGACGGCACTGAAGCTTTCTTT. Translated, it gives CASSYPQGKDGTEAFF.

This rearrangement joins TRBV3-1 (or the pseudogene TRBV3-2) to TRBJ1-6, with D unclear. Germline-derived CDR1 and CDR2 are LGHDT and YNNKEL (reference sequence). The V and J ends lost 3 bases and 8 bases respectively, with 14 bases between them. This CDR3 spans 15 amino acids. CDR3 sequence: CASSQYSGPDSPLHF. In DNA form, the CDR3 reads TGTGCCAGCAGCCAGTACAGCGGCCCCGATTCACCCCTCCACTTT.

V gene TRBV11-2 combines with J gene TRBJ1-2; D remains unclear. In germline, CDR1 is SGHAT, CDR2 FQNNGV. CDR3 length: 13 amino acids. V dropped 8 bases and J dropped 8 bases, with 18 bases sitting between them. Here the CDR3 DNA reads TGTGCCAGCTCATACGGGCAACTAGGAGGCTACACCTTC. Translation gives CASSYGQLGGYTF.

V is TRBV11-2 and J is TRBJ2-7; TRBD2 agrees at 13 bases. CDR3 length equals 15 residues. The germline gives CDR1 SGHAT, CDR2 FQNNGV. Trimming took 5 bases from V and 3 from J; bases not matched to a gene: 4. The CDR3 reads CASSARTSGSYEQYF. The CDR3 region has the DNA TGTGCCAGCAGCGCCCGGACTAGCGGGAGCTACGAGCAGTACTTC.

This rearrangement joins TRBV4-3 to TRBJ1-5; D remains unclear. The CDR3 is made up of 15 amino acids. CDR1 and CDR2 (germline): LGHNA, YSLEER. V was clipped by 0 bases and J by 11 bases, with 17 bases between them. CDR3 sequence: CASSQDYLAGGAQHF. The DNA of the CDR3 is TGCGCCAGCAGCCAAGATTATCTTGCGGGCGGGGCCCAGCATTTT.

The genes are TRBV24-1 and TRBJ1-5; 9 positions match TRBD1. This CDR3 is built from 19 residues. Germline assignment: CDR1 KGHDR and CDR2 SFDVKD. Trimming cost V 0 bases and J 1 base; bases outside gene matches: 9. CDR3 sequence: CATSDLETGGFLSNQPQHF. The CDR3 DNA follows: TGTGCCACCAGTGATTTGGAGACAGGGGGATTCCTCAGCAATCAGCCCCAGCATTTT.

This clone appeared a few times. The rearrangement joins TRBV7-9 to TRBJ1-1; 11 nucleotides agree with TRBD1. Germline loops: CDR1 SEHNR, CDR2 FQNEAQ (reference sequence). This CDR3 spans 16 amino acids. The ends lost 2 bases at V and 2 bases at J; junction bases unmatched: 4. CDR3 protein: CASSLWTGGGNTEAFF. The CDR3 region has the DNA TGTGCCAGCAGCTTATGGACAGGGGGCGGAAACACTGAAGCTTTCTTT.

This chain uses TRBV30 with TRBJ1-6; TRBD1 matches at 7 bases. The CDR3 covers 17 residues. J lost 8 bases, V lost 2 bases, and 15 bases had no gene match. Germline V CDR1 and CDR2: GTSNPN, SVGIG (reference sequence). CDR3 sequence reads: CAWSYPPAGGGYSPLHF. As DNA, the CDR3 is TGTGCCTGGAGTTACCCCCCAGCAGGGGGTGGGTATTCACCCCTCCACTTT.